The present T cell receptor (beta chain) was sequenced within a study of T-cell reconstitution after alpha-beta-depleted transplantation in children. This clonotype was seen repeatedly, ten times or more. Its specificity is not known. Using unique molecular identifiers, the investigators prepared the TCRbeta library. One entry per CDR3 protein results from TCRdb running MiXCR on the PCR reads. The repertoire holds around 450,000 distinct CDR3 sequences, with under 20% as singletons. V was pared by 11 bases and J by 2 bases, with 10 bases of the junction left unmatched. The CDR3 loop spans 14 amino acids. General study results and limits: It was surviving recipient T cells and thymic progenitors that gave some patients high TCRbeta diversity at day 60. T-cell counts and diversity at one year post-transplant came mainly from newly produced T cells. Several hundred expanded graft clones reportedly gave rise to the alpha-beta T cells present about two months after transplant.

The chain links TRBV12-3 or TRBV12-4 to TRBJ2-3; TRBD1 matches at 7 bases. The sample consisted of PBMCs, mostly from graft donor cells, taken 360 days after TCRalphabeta/CD19-depleted stem cell transplant. This receptor was obtained from a boy under three years old who had a stem cell transplant for Wiskott-Aldrich syndrome, so the T cells may come from the graft donor. CDR3 nucleotides: TGTGCCTGTTCCAGGGGGTTATTCACAGATACGCAGTATTTT. This sequence encodes CACSRGLFTDTQYF.